Below are 31 T cell receptor beta chains sequenced from a single sample in a study of response to subunit inactivated influenza vaccine. TCRdb reprocessed the RT-PCR reads with MiXCR, giving one entry per CDR3 protein. The sample lists under 800,000 distinct CDR3 sequences, approximately 15% occurring once. This material consisted of PBMCs from blood, taken 14 days before vaccination. The receptor set was obtained from a man aged 45-60 years who received an inactivated influenza vaccine.

The chain uses TRBV12-3 or TRBV12-4 and TRBJ2-3, with 9 bases aligning to TRBD1. CDR3 length equals 15 residues. J was trimmed by 3 bases and V by 6 bases; bases with no gene match: 7. CDR3 in DNA: TGTGCCAGCAGCCCAGGGGACAGGGAGACAGATACGCAGTATTTT. Its translation: CASSPGDRETDTQYF.

This clonotype occurred many times. The chain has TRBV20-1 and TRBJ1-2; D may be TRBD1 (6 bases). Germline V gene data show CDR1 as DFQATT and CDR2 as SNEGSKA (reference sequence). With 2 bases removed from V and 2 bases from J, the gap between germline ends came to 12 bases. The CDR3 covers 14 residues. The CDR3 DNA sequence: TGCAGTGCTAGAAGGGGGGCGTTGAACTATGGCTACACCTTC. Translation: CSARRGALNYGYTF.

This clonotype was observed a few times. The chain combines TRBV6-2 or TRBV6-3 with TRBJ2-1, with 12 bases fitting TRBD2. CDR1 is MNHEY and CDR2 is SVGEGT in the germline V gene. Germline trimming cut 9 bases from V and 8 bases from J; bases unmatched to any gene: 5. The CDR3 contains 13 residues. CDR3 in amino acids: CASLLAGGHEQFF. The CDR3, as DNA: TGTGCCAGTCTACTAGCGGGGGGCCATGAGCAGTTCTTC.

This clonotype came up a few times. The J gene is TRBJ2-3, the V gene TRBV6-5, with D hard to call. Per germline, CDR1 MNHEY and CDR2 SVGAGI. CDR3 length: 12 amino acids. V shed 5 bases and J shed 6 bases, with 9 bases lying between them. The CDR3 nucleotides are TGTGCCAGCAGTCCAGCCTTGGATACGCAGTATTTT. Protein sequence: CASSPALDTQYF.

The rearrangement uses TRBV12-3 or TRBV12-4 and TRBJ2-2, with a weak D call TRBD2 (5 bases). This CDR3 region has 13 residues. Between the trimmed V and J ends, which lost 8 bases and 3 bases, there was a span of 10 bases. The CDR3 bases are TGTGCCAGCGAGACGGGGTACACCGGGGAGCTGTTTTTT. Its protein is CASETGYTGELFF.

This clonotype has only a few counts. V usage is TRBV7-9 and J usage is TRBJ2-5; possibly TRBD1 or TRBD2 for D (5 bases each). Germline CDR1 reads SEHNR; CDR2 reads FQNEAQ (reference sequence). The CDR3 length is 14 residues. Trimming stripped 3 bases from V and 3 bases from J, with 11 bases between. CDR3 loop: CASSFPGPKETQYF. CDR3 nucleotide sequence: TGTGCCAGCAGCTTCCCGGGACCAAAAGAGACCCAGTACTTC.

This clonotype has at least ten counts. The chain has TRBV7-9 and TRBJ2-1; perhaps TRBD1 as D (7 bases). The CDR3 spans 17 residues. CDR1 SEHNR and CDR2 FQNEAQ come from the germline V gene (reference sequence). V shed 5 bases and J shed 2 bases, with 19 bases lying between them. CDR3 region: CASSLDGGGPAYNEQFF. CDR3 bases: TGTGCCAGCAGCCTCGACGGAGGGGGCCCTGCCTACAATGAGCAGTTCTTC.

This clonotype was counted a few times. The V and J genes are TRBV4-3 and TRBJ2-5; 10 nucleotides line up with TRBD1. This CDR3 contains 17 residues. The V and J ends lost 3 bases and 4 bases, in that order; junction bases with no gene match: 11. Germline CDR1 reads LGHNA; CDR2 reads YSLEER. DNA for the CDR3: TGCGCCAGCAGCCACGGACAGGGGGTAGGGTGGGCAGAGACCCAGTACTTC. This translates into CASSHGQGVGWAETQYF.

The chain couples TRBV12-3 or TRBV12-4 to TRBJ2-1, with TRBD2 matching over 11 bases. The CDR3 runs 16 residues. V was clipped by 5 bases and J by 4 bases; unmatched bases: 7. The DNA for the CDR3 is TGTGCCAGCAGTGCACTACTAGCGGGGGATTACAATGAGCAGTTCTTC. This gives the protein CASSALLAGDYNEQFF.

J is TRBJ2-1 and V is TRBV27, with 8 bases aligning to TRBD1. J lost 2 bases, V lost 7 bases, and 7 bases had no gene match. The CDR3 is made up of 15 amino acids. Germline-derived CDR1 and CDR2 are MNHEY and SMNVEV (reference sequence). In nucleotides, the CDR3 is TGTGCCAGCATCCCGGACAGGGACACCTACAATGAGCAGTTCTTC. Its protein is CASIPDRDTYNEQFF.

The chain links TRBV10-3 to TRBJ1-1; no clear D. The CDR3 consists of 16 residues. V was clipped by 4 bases and J by 1 base, with 16 bases between them. The germline V gene encodes CDR1 ENHRY and CDR2 SYGVKD. The CDR3 here is CAISGKTDASNTEAFF. In DNA form, the CDR3 reads TGTGCCATCAGTGGAAAGACGGACGCCTCGAACACTGAAGCTTTCTTT.

This clonotype was detected a few times. The V and J genes are TRBV6-2 or TRBV6-3 and TRBJ2-6, with D unresolved. This CDR3 region has 13 residues. Trimming cost V 5 bases and J 4 bases, with 6 bases left between them. CDR1 and CDR2 from the germline V gene are MNHEY and SVGEGT. The CDR3 sequence: CASSILGANVLTF. The CDR3 nucleotides read TGTGCCAGCAGTATCTTAGGGGCCAACGTCCTGACTTTC.

This clonotype was seen a few times. V gene TRBV5-1 combines with J gene TRBJ1-4; 8 bases agree with TRBD1. The CDR3 spans 17 residues. Germline V gene lookup returns CDR1 SGHRS and CDR2 YFSETQ. V shed 4 bases and J 4 bases; nucleotides not matched to a gene: 12. Here the CDR3 reads CASSHEPTGGYNEKLFF. CDR3 coding DNA: TGCGCCAGCAGCCACGAACCAACAGGGGGATATAATGAAAAACTGTTTTTT. Complete variable domain (other parts from reference TRBV5-1 and TRBJ1-4): KAGVTQTPRYLIKTRGQQVTLSCSPISGHRSVSWYQQTPGQGLQFLFEYFSETQRNKGNFPGRFSGRQFSNSRSEMNVSTLELGDSALYLCASSHEPTGGYNEKLFFGSGTQLSVL.

The V and J genes are TRBV29-1 and TRBJ1-5; the match to TRBD1 covers 7 bases. The J segment lost 5 bases and the V segment lost 1 base, leaving 5 bases of the junction unmatched. The CDR3 contains 14 residues. CDR1 is SQVTM and CDR2 is ANQGSEA in the germline V gene. Here the CDR3 reads CSVEGQGDDQPQHF. The CDR3 DNA sequence: TGCAGCGTTGAAGGACAGGGTGATGATCAGCCCCAGCATTTT.

This clonotype was detected a few times. The V and J genes are TRBV4-1 and TRBJ2-1; 15 nucleotides agree with TRBD2. CDR3 size: 20 residues. After removal of 2 bases from V and 4 bases from J, the junction contained 12 bases not matched to a gene. Per the germline V gene, CDR1 is MGHRA and CDR2 is YSYEKL. This CDR3 is CASSQPPGLAGGLGYNEQFF. The CDR3 DNA reads as TGCGCCAGCAGCCAACCACCGGGACTAGCGGGGGGTTTAGGTTACAATGAGCAGTTCTTC.

J is TRBJ2-1 and V is TRBV12-3 or TRBV12-4; tentatively, D is TRBD2 (6 bases). V was pared by 7 bases and J by 4 bases, with 11 bases between. The CDR3 runs 13 residues. This CDR3 is CASKPGLYNEQFF. CDR3 DNA: TGTGCCAGCAAACCGGGACTTTACAATGAGCAGTTCTTC.

The rearrangement joins TRBV12-3 or TRBV12-4 to TRBJ1-4; weak D call: TRBD1 (5 bases). Trimming shortened V by 4 bases and J by 6 bases, and 12 bases separated the two germline ends. This CDR3 has 14 residues. CDR3 DNA sequence: TGTGCCAGCAGTTCTTCAGGGCTCGATGAAAAACTGTTTTTT. Amino acids: CASSSSGLDEKLFF.

The table lists this clonotype with a few counts. The gene calls are TRBV29-1 and TRBJ2-7, with TRBD2 identical over 7 bases. Germline V gene data show CDR1 as SQVTM and CDR2 as ANQGSEA. V was clipped by 6 bases and J by 6 bases; unmatched bases: 11. The CDR3 contains 13 residues. The CDR3 DNA reads as TGCAGCGTGACCGGGGGGATACCGGGCGAGCAGTACTTC. This gives the protein CSVTGGIPGEQYF.

This clonotype was counted between two and nine times. The genes are TRBV5-1 and TRBJ1-1; 7 positions match TRBD1. The CDR3 consists of 15 residues. Germline V lookup: CDR1 SGHRS, CDR2 YFSETQ. V was clipped by 3 bases and J by 1 base; unmatched bases: 6. CDR3 region: CASSWTGPGNTEAFF. In nucleotides, the CDR3 is TGCGCCAGCAGCTGGACAGGCCCTGGGAACACTGAAGCTTTCTTT. The full variable domain, with the rest looked up from reference TRBV5-1 and TRBJ1-1, is KAGVTQTPRYLIKTRGQQVTLSCSPISGHRSVSWYQQTPGQGLQFLFEYFSETQRNKGNFPGRFSGRQFSNSRSEMNVSTLELGDSALYLCASSWTGPGNTEAFFGQGTRLTVV.

The chain's CDR3 is CSVELLAGSSYNEQFF. CDR3 DNA: TGCAGCGTTGAACTACTAGCGGGAAGCTCCTACAATGAGCAGTTCTTC. The V gene is TRBV29-1, the J gene TRBJ2-1; TRBD2 matches at 10 bases. V dropped 2 bases and J dropped 0; count of bases not matched to a gene: 4. The germline V gene has CDR1 SQVTM and CDR2 ANQGSEA. CDR3 length equals 16 residues.

The rearrangement uses TRBV24-1 and TRBJ2-6; 12 bases match TRBD1. The CDR3 has 19 amino acids. Germline V gives CDR1 KGHDR, CDR2 SFDVKD. Germline trimming cut 2 bases from V and 4 bases from J; bases unmatched to any gene: 8. The DNA of the CDR3 is TGTGCCACCAGTGATTGGGGGACAGGGGGCTTAGGCGGGGCCAACGTCCTGACTTTC. It specifies CATSDWGTGGLGGANVLTF.

In its sample, this clonotype was seen a few times. The V call is TRBV29-1, the J call TRBJ2-2; TRBD1 is a possible D gene (6 bases). Germline V CDR1 and CDR2: SQVTM, ANQGSEA. V was pared by 8 bases and J by 2 bases, with 15 bases between. The CDR3 runs to 14 residues. The CDR3 DNA follows: TGCAGCACCAAACAGGGTATAAACACCGGGGAGCTGTTTTTT. It codes for CSTKQGINTGELFF.

This clonotype was seen a few times. The V and J genes are TRBV20-1 and TRBJ2-1; TRBD2 aligns across 8 bases. V lost 2 bases to trimming and J lost 6 bases; unmatched junction nucleotides: 15. CDR3 length: 17 residues. CDR1 and CDR2 from the germline V gene are DFQATT and SNEGSKA (reference sequence). The CDR3 DNA is TGCAGTGCTAGAATGTTTGGGAGGACGGGGGGGAGCAATGAGCAGTTCTTC. Translated: CSARMFGRTGGSNEQFF.

V gene TRBV5-6 combines with J gene TRBJ2-5; 7 nucleotides match TRBD1. The ends lost 4 bases at V and 4 bases at J; junction bases unmatched: 13. CDR3 size: 16 residues. The V gene's germline CDR1 is SGHDT and CDR2 YYEEEE. CDR3 sequence reads: CASSLTTGPDGETQYF. DNA for the CDR3: TGTGCCAGCAGCCTTACGACAGGGCCCGACGGAGAGACCCAGTACTTC.

This clonotype was seen a few times. CDR3 nucleotides: TGTGCCAGCTCACCATTTGACAGGGGGGGCGAGCAGTACTTC. Protein: CASSPFDRGGEQYF. V usage is TRBV18 and J usage is TRBJ2-7, with TRBD1 identical over 9 bases. The CDR3 has 14 residues. Losses at the gene ends were 2 bases for V and 6 bases for J; bases not matched to a gene: 5. From germline, CDR1 is KGHSH and CDR2 LQKENI. The full variable domain, rest sourced from reference TRBV18 and TRBJ2-7, is NAGVMQNPRHLVRRRGQEARLRCSPMKGHSHVYWYRQLPEEGLKFMVYLQKENIIDESGMPKERFSAEFPKEGPSILRIQQVVRGDSAAYFCASSPFDRGGEQYFGPGTRLTVT.

This clonotype was found a few times. This chain links TRBV20-1 with TRBJ2-2, with D perhaps matching TRBD2 (5 bases). Germline V CDR1 and CDR2: DFQATT, SNEGSKA (reference sequence). The CDR3 totals 15 residues. The V end lost 1 base, the J end lost 0 bases, and 9 bases lay between the germline ends. CDR3 amino acids: CSARAGFANTGELFF. The DNA of the CDR3 is TGCAGTGCTAGAGCGGGGTTCGCGAACACCGGGGAGCTGTTTTTT.

This clonotype was observed a handful of times. The chain uses TRBV29-1 and TRBJ2-5; 7 nucleotides align to TRBD2. This CDR3 spans 13 amino acids. Losses at the gene ends were 2 bases for V and 3 bases for J; bases not matched to a gene: 3. From germline, CDR1 is SQVTM and CDR2 ANQGSEA. In DNA, the CDR3 is TGCAGCGTTGAAAAGCGGGATAAAGAGACCCAGTACTTC. This encodes CSVEKRDKETQYF.

This clonotype was counted only a few times. The chain is built from TRBV12-3 or TRBV12-4 and TRBJ2-1; a weak D match, TRBD2 (5 bases). The CDR3 is made up of 11 amino acids. V was pared by 6 bases and J by 10 bases, with 10 bases between. The DNA for the CDR3 is TGTGCCAGCAGCACGACTATCGAGCAGTTCTTC. This encodes CASSTTIEQFF.

This chain links TRBV2 with TRBJ2-1, with D tentatively TRBD2 (6 bases). This CDR3 region has 12 residues. The V end was cut by 4 bases, the J end by 6 bases, with 7 bases between. The V gene's germline CDR1 is SNHLY and CDR2 FYNNEI. The CDR3 region is CASSGDFNEQFF. The CDR3 DNA follows: TGTGCCAGCAGTGGGGACTTCAATGAGCAGTTCTTC. The whole variable domain, filled in from reference TRBV2 and TRBJ2-1, reads EPEVTQTPSHQVTQMGQEVILRCVPISNHLYFYWYRQILGQKVEFLVSFYNNEISEKSEIFDDQFSVERPDGSNFTLKIRSTKLEDSAMYFCASSGDFNEQFFGPGTRLTVL.

Ten or more counts support this clonotype. V usage is TRBV14 and J usage is TRBJ1-5, with D hard to call. Trimming pared 0 bases from V and 6 bases from J, leaving 6 bases between. CDR3 length equals 13 residues. From germline, CDR1 is SGHDN and CDR2 FVKESK. The CDR3 reads CASSQDLSQPQHF. The CDR3 DNA is TGTGCCAGCAGCCAAGATTTGTCTCAGCCCCAGCATTTT.

This clonotype was seen a handful of times. The genes are TRBV27 and TRBJ2-3; D could derive from TRBD1 or TRBD2 (7 bases each). The ends were cut back, 4 bases at V and 2 bases at J, with 16 bases in the middle. Germline CDR1 and CDR2: MNHEY and SMNVEV (reference sequence). The CDR3 has 16 residues. The CDR3 sequence: CASSSRQGGYTDTQYF. CDR3 nucleotides: TGTGCCAGCAGTTCGCGACAGGGAGGGTACACAGATACGCAGTATTTT.